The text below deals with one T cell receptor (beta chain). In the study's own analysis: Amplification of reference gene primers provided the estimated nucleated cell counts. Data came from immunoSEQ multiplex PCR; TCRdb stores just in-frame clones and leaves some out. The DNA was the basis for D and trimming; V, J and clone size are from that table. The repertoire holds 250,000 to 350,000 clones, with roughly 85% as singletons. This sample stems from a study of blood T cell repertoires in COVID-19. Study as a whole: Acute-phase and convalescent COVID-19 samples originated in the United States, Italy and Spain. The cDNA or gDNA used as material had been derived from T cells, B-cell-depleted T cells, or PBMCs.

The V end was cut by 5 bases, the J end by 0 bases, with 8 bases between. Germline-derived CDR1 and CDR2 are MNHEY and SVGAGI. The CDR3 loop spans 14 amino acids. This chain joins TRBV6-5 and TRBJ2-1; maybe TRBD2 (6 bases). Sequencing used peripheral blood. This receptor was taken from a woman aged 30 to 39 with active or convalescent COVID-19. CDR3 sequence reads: CASSPGVSYNEQFF. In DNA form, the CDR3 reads TGTGCCAGCAGTCCGGGGGTCTCCTACAATGAGCAGTTCTTC.